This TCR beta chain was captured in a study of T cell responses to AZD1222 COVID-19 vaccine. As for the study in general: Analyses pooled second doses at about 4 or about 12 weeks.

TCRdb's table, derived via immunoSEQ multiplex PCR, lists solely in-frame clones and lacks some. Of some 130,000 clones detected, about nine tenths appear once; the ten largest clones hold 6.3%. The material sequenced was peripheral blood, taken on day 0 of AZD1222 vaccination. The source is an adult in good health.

The chain's CDR3 is CASSVVEGGGYNEQFF. DNA of the CDR3: TGCGCCAGCAGCGTGGTGGAGGGAGGTGGGTACAATGAGCAGTTCTTC. The rearrangement joins TRBV5-1 to TRBJ2-1, with a tentative D call TRBD2 (6 bases). This CDR3 has 16 residues. Deletions cut 4 bases from V and 4 bases from J, with 18 bases between. In germline, CDR1 is SGHRS, CDR2 YFSETQ.